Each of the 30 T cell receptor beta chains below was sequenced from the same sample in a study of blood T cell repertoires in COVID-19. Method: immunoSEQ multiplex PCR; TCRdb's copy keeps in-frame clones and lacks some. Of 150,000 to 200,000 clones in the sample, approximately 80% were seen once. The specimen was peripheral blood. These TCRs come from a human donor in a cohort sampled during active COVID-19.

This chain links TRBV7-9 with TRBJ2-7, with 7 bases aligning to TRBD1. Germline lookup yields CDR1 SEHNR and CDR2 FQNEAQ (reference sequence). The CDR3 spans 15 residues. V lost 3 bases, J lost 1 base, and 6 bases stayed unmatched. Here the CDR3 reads CASSFSQGESYEQYF. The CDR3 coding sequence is TGTGCCAGCAGCTTTAGCCAGGGGGAATCCTACGAGCAGTACTTC.

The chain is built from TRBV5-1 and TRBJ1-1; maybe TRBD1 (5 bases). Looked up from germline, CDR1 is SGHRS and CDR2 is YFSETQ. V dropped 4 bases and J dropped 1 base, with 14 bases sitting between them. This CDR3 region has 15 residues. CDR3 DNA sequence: TGCGCCAGCAGCCCCCAGGGCAGCTCGAACACTGAAGCTTTCTTT. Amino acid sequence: CASSPQGSSNTEAFF.

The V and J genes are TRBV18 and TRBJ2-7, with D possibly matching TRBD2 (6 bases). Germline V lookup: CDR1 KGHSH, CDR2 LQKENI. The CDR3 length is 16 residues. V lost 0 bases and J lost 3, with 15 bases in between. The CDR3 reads CASSPPRATGDYEQYF. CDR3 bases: TGTGCCAGCTCACCACCGAGGGCTACGGGGGACTACGAGCAGTACTTC.

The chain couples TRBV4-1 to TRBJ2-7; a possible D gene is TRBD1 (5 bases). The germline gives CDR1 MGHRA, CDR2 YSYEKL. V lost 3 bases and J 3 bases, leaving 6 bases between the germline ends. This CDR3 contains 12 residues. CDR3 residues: CASSQTDYEQYF. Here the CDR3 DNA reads TGCGCCAGCAGCCAGACAGACTACGAGCAGTACTTC.

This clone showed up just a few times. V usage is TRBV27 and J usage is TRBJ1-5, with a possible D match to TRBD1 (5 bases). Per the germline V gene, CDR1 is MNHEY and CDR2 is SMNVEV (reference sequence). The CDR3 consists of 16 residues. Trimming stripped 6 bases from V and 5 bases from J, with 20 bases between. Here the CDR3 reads CASSAASGVRHQPQHF. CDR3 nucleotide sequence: TGTGCCAGCAGCGCTGCTTCGGGGGTCAGGCATCAGCCCCAGCATTTT.

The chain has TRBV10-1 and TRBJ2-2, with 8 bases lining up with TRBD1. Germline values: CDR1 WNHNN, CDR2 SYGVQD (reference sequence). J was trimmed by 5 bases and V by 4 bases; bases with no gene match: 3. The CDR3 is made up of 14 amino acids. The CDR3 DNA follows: TGCGCCAGCAGTGCAGGGGGCCCGACCGGGGAGCTGTTTTTT. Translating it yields CASSAGGPTGELFF.

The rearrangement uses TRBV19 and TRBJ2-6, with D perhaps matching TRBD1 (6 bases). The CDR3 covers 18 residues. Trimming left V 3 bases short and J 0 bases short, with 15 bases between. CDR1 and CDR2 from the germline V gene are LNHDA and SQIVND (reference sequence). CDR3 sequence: CASSISKGHRSGANVLTF. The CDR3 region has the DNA TGTGCCAGTAGTATTTCAAAGGGACATCGCTCTGGGGCCAACGTCCTGACTTTC.

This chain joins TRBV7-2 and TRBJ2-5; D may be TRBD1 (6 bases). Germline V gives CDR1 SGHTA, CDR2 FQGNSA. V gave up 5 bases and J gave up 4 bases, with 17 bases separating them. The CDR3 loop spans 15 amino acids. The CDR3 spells CASSPAQRGGETQYF. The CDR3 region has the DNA TGTGCCAGCAGCCCGGCTCAAAGAGGGGGAGAGACCCAGTACTTC.

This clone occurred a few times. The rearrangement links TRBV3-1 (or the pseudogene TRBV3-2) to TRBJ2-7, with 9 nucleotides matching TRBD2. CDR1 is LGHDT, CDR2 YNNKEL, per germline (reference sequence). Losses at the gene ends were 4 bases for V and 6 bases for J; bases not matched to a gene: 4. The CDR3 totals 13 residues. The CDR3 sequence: CASSPGLASEQYF. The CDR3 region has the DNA TGTGCCAGCAGCCCGGGACTAGCAAGCGAGCAGTACTTC.

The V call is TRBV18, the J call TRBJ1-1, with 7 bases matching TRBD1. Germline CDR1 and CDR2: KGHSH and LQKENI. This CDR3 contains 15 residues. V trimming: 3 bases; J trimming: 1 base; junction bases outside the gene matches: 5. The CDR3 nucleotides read TGTGCCAGCTCACCGACAGGGAACTGGAACACTGAAGCTTTCTTT. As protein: CASSPTGNWNTEAFF.

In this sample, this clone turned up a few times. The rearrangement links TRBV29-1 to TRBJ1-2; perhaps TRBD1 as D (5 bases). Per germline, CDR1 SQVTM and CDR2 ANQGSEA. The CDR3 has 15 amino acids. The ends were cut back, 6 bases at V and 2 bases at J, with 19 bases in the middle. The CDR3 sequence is CSVYGAGNQNYGYTF. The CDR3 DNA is TGCAGCGTCTATGGGGCTGGGAATCAGAACTATGGCTACACCTTC.

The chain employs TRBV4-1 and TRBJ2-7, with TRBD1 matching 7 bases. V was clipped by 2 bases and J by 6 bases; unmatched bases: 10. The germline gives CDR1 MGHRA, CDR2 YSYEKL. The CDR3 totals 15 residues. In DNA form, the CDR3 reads TGCGCCAGCAGCCAAACTCGCAACCGGGACAGCGAGCAGTACTTC. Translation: CASSQTRNRDSEQYF.

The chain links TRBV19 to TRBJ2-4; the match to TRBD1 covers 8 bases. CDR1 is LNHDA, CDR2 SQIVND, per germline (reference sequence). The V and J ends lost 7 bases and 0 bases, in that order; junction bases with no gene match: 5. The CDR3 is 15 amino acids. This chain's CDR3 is CASNTGGLAKNIQYF. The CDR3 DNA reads TGTGCCAGTAATACAGGGGGTCTAGCCAAAAACATTCAGTACTTC.

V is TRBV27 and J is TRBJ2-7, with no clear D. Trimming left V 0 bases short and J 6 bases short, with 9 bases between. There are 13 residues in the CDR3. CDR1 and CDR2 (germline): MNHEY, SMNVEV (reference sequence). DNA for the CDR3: TGTGCCAGCAGTTTATCCGGTGATGGCGAGCAGTACTTC. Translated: CASSLSGDGEQYF.

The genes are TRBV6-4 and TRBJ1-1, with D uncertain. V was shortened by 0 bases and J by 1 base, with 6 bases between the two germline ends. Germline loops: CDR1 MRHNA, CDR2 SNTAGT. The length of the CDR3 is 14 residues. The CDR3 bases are TGTGCCAGCAGTGACTCTTCGAGGAACACTGAAGCTTTCTTT. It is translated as CASSDSSRNTEAFF.

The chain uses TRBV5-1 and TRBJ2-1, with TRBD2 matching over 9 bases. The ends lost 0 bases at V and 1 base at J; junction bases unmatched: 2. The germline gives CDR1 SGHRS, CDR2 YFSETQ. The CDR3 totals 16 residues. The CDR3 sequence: CASSLATSGSYNEQFF. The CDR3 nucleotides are TGCGCCAGCAGCTTGGCGACTAGCGGTTCCTACAATGAGCAGTTCTTC.

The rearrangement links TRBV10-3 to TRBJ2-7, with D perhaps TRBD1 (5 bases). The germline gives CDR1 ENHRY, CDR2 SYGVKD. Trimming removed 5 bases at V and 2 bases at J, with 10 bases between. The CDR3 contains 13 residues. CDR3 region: CAISRPGTYEQYF. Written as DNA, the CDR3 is TGTGCCATCAGTCGACCAGGGACCTACGAGCAGTACTTC.

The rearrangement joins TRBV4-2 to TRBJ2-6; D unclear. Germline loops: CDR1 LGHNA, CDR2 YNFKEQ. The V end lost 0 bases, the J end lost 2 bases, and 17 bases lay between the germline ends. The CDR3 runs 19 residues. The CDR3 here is CASSQDSWAQETGANVLTF. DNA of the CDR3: TGTGCCAGCAGCCAAGACTCCTGGGCCCAAGAGACTGGGGCCAACGTCCTGACTTTC.

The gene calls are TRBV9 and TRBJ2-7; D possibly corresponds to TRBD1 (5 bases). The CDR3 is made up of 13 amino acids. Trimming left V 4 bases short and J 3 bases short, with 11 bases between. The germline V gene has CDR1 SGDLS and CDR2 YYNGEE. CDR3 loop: CASSPDMIYEQYF. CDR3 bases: TGTGCCAGCAGCCCGGACATGATCTACGAGCAGTACTTC.

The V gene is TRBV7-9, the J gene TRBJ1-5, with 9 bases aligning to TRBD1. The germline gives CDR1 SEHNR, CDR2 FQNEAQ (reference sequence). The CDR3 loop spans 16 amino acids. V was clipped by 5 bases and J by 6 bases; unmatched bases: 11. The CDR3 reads CASSNGDRAIGQPQHF. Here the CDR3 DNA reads TGTGCCAGCAGCAATGGGGACAGGGCCATCGGTCAGCCCCAGCATTTT.

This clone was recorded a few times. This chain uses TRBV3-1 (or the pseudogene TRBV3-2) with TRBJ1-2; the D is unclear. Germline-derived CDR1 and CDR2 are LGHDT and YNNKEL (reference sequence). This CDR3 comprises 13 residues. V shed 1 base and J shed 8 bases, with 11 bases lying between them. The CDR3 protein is CASSQALREGYTF. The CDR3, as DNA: TGTGCCAGCAGCCAAGCTCTGAGAGAAGGCTACACCTTC.

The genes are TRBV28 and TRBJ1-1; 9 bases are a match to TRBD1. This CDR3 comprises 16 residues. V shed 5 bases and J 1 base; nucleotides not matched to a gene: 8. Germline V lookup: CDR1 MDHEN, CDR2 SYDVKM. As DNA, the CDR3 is TGTGCCAGCAGTGGGGGACAGGGTAGTCGGAACACTGAAGCTTTCTTT. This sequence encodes CASSGGQGSRNTEAFF.

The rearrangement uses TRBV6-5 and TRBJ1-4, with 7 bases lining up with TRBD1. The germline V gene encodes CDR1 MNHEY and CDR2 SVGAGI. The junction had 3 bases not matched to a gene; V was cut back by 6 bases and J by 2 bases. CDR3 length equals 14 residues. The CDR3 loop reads CASRPRGTNEKLFF. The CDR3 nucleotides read TGTGCCAGCAGACCCAGGGGGACTAATGAAAAACTGTTTTTT.

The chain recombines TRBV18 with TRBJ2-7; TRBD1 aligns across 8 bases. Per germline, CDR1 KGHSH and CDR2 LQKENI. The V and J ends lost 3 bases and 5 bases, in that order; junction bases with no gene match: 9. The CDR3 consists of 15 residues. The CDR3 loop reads CASSPWTGKGHEQYF. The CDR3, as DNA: TGTGCCAGCTCACCTTGGACAGGGAAGGGGCACGAGCAGTACTTC.

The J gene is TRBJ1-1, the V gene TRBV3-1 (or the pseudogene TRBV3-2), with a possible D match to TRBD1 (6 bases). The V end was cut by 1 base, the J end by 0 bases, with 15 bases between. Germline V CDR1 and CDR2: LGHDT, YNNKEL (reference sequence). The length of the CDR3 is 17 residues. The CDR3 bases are TGTGCCAGCAGCCAAGCACGGTGGCAGGGGATGAACACTGAAGCTTTCTTT. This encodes CASSQARWQGMNTEAFF.

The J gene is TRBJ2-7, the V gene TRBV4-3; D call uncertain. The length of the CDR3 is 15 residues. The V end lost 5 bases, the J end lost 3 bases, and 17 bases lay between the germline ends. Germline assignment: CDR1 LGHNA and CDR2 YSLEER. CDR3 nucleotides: TGCGCCAGCAGCTCAAGGTCGGGTGGTGTCTACGAGCAGTACTTC. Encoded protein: CASSSRSGGVYEQYF.

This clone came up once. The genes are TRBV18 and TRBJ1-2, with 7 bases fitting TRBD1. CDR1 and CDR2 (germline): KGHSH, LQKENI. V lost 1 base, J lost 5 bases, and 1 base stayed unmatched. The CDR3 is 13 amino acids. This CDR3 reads CASSPQGAYGYTF. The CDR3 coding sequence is TGTGCCAGCTCACCACAGGGGGCATATGGCTACACCTTC.

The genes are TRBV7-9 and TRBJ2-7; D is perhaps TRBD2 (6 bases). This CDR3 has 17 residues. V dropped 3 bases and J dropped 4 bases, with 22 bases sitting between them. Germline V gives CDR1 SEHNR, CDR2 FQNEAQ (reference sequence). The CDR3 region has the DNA TGTGCCAGCAGCTTTCTGGGAGGTGCCGGTGGCAAATACGAGCAGTACTTC. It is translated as CASSFLGGAGGKYEQYF.

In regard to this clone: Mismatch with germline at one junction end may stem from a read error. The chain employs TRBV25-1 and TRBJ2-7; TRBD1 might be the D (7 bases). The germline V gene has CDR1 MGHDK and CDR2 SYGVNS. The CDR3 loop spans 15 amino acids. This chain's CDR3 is CASREYGQGGYEQYF. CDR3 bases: TGTGCCAGCAGAGAATATGGGCAGGGGGGATACGAGCAGTACTTC.

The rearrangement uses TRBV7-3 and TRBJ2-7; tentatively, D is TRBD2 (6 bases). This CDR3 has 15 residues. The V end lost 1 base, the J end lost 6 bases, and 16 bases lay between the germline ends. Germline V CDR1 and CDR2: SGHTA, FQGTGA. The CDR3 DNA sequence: TGTGCCAGCAGCTTAATGGGCGGGAAGGGGAGCGAGCAGTACTTC. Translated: CASSLMGGKGSEQYF.